This TCR beta chain comes out of a study of control samples from healthy donors and cancer patients. From germline, CDR1 is LGHDT and CDR2 YNNKEL (reference sequence). This CDR3 has 14 amino acids. V trimming: 5 bases; J trimming: 2 bases; junction bases outside the gene matches: 4. Data came from immunoSEQ multiplex PCR; TCRdb stores just in-frame clones and leaves some out. The sample carries 150,000 to 200,000 clones, 90% to 95% recorded once. This receptor was identified in a woman aged 25-40 years in good health. This chain uses TRBV3-1 (or the pseudogene TRBV3-2) with TRBJ2-7; 9 positions match TRBD2. Sequencing used blood. CDR3 in amino acids: CASSVAGVPYEQYF. For the CDR3, the DNA is TGTGCCAGCAGCGTAGCGGGGGTCCCCTACGAGCAGTACTTC.